Presented here are 27 T cell receptor beta chains from one specimen sequenced in a study of blood T cell repertoires in COVID-19. Some clones are missing from TCRdb's copy, which holds only in-frame ones; the method was immunoSEQ multiplex PCR. The table includes some 90,000 clones, more than 75% detected once. Sequencing input: peripheral blood. Receptor source: a human donor in a cohort sampled during active COVID-19.

V usage is TRBV7-8 and J usage is TRBJ2-6; the match to TRBD2 covers 8 bases. This CDR3 spans 17 amino acids. The germline V gene has CDR1 SGHVS and CDR2 FQNEAQ. V lost 0 bases and J lost 4; bases outside the gene matches: 5. CDR3 nucleotide sequence: TGTGCCAGCAGCTTAGCGCGGGGGGAACCCGGGGCCAACGTCCTGACTTTC. This codes for CASSLARGEPGANVLTF.

The V gene is TRBV3-1 (or the pseudogene TRBV3-2), the J gene TRBJ2-7, with 8 bases identical to TRBD1. The ends lost 3 bases at V and 4 bases at J; junction bases unmatched: 11. CDR1 is LGHDT, CDR2 YNNKEL, per germline (reference sequence). The CDR3 extends over 16 amino acids. CDR3 DNA: TGTGCCAGCAGCCATCGGACAGGGAGCCCCTCTTACGAGCAGTACTTC. As protein: CASSHRTGSPSYEQYF.

This clone showed up just a few times. This chain uses TRBV7-2 with TRBJ2-4, with D possibly TRBD2 on 6 matching bases. This CDR3 spans 14 amino acids. The germline CDR1 and CDR2 sequences are SGHTA and FQGNSA. Trimming removed 5 bases at V and 7 bases at J, with 15 bases between. CDR3 nucleotides: TGTGCCAGCAGCCCGTCCCGGGACTGGAACATTCAGTACTTC. It encodes CASSPSRDWNIQYF.

This chain uses TRBV28 with TRBJ2-7; tentatively, D is TRBD2 (5 bases). V was shortened by 2 bases and J by 2 bases, with 10 bases between the two germline ends. Germline V lookup: CDR1 MDHEN, CDR2 SYDVKM. This CDR3 spans 14 amino acids. The CDR3 is CASSLAGRAYEQYF. DNA for the CDR3: TGTGCCAGCAGTTTAGCGGGTCGAGCCTACGAGCAGTACTTC.

This clone occurred once. This sequence joins TRBV6-6 and TRBJ2-2; TRBD1 matches 7 bases. CDR1 MNHNY and CDR2 SVGAGI come from the germline V gene (reference sequence). Germline trimming cut 5 bases from V and 4 bases from J; bases unmatched to any gene: 7. The CDR3 has 15 residues. In DNA, the CDR3 is TGTGCCAGCAGTCGAGACAGGGCTTCCACCGGGGAGCTGTTTTTT. As protein: CASSRDRASTGELFF.

The V and J genes are TRBV16 and TRBJ2-1; a possible D gene is TRBD2 (6 bases). Per the germline V gene, CDR1 is KGHSY and CDR2 is FQNENV. The CDR3 sequence is 14 residues long. The V and J ends lost 0 bases and 6 bases respectively, with 9 bases between them. The CDR3 DNA reads TGTGCCAGCAGCCAATCCTACGGGAGCAATGAGCAGTTCTTC. As protein: CASSQSYGSNEQFF.

The rearrangement links TRBV10-3 to TRBJ1-5, with 7 bases fitting TRBD1. CDR3 length: 15 residues. V lost 5 bases, J lost 2 bases, and 6 bases stayed unmatched. Germline CDR1 is ENHRY and CDR2 is SYGVKD. CDR3: CAISPRGQGNQPQHF. For the CDR3, the DNA is TGTGCCATCAGTCCCCGAGGACAGGGCAATCAGCCCCAGCATTTT.

The rearrangement links TRBV7-2 to TRBJ1-2; 9 positions match TRBD1. Germline loops: CDR1 SGHTA, CDR2 FQGNSA. The CDR3 sequence is 15 residues long. V shed 5 bases and J 7 bases; nucleotides not matched to a gene: 11. CDR3 nucleotide sequence: TGTGCCAGCAGCCTCCGACAGGGGGGGATTGGTGGCTACACCTTC. It is translated as CASSLRQGGIGGYTF.

The DNA for the CDR3 is TGTGCCAGCACCGGGAAAGGGACTAGCGGGAGGGAGACCCAGTACTTC. Translated: CASTGKGTSGRETQYF. The chain combines TRBV7-9 with TRBJ2-5, with TRBD2 matching over 15 bases. V gave up 7 bases and J gave up 5 bases; unmatched junction bases: 8. The CDR3 runs to 16 residues. Germline V lookup: CDR1 SEHNR, CDR2 FQNEAQ (reference sequence).

The chain combines TRBV2 with TRBJ2-1; 10 bases fit TRBD2. V gave up 4 bases and J gave up 10 bases; unmatched junction bases: 7. The CDR3 has 14 amino acids. From germline, CDR1 is SNHLY and CDR2 FYNNEI. CDR3 bases: TGTGCCAGCAGTGTAGGTAGCGGGGGGACCGAGCAGTTCTTC. It translates to CASSVGSGGTEQFF.

The V call is TRBV3-1 (or the pseudogene TRBV3-2), the J call TRBJ2-3; 11 nucleotides align to TRBD1. Germline V CDR1 and CDR2: LGHDT, YNNKEL (reference sequence). The trim removed 4 bases at V and 8 bases at J, leaving 8 bases unmatched. The CDR3 has 15 residues. The CDR3 DNA is TGTGCCAGCAGCCCCAGGACAGGGGGCAGAGGTACGCAGTATTTT. Protein sequence: CASSPRTGGRGTQYF.

V usage is TRBV2 and J usage is TRBJ1-3; the D gene is possibly TRBD1 (6 bases). The CDR3 has 17 amino acids. Deletions cut 6 bases from V and 0 bases from J, with 18 bases between. Germline V gene lookup returns CDR1 SNHLY and CDR2 FYNNEI. The CDR3 region is CASRNRDTSSSGNTIYF. The DNA of the CDR3 is TGTGCCAGCAGAAACCGGGACACCAGTTCCTCTGGAAACACCATATATTTT.

The chain joins TRBV19 to TRBJ1-4, with a weak D call TRBD1 (5 bases). Germline CDR1 LNHDA, CDR2 SQIVND (reference sequence). The V end was cut by 5 bases, the J end by 8 bases, with 12 bases between. CDR3 size: 13 residues. CDR3 bases: TGTGCCAGTAGTGACAGCGGGAGAGAAAAACTGTTTTTT. Its translation: CASSDSGREKLFF.

J is TRBJ2-1 and V is TRBV7-2; D is uncertain. The V end was cut by 5 bases, the J end by 2 bases, with 4 bases between. There are 12 residues in the CDR3. CDR1 is SGHTA and CDR2 is FQGNSA in the germline V gene. CDR3 in amino acids: CASSPTYNEQFF. The DNA of the CDR3 is TGTGCCAGCAGCCCAACCTACAATGAGCAGTTCTTC.

The chain carries TRBV7-9 and TRBJ2-2; D may be TRBD2 (5 bases). Germline V gene sequence: CDR1 SEHNR, CDR2 FQNEAQ (reference sequence). V dropped 5 bases and J dropped 7 bases, with 17 bases sitting between them. CDR3 size: 15 residues. In nucleotides, the CDR3 is TGTGCCAGCAGCCGGAGTACGGGGATCTTCGGGGAGCTGTTTTTT. Translating gives CASSRSTGIFGELFF.

This chain joins TRBV6-2 or TRBV6-3 and TRBJ2-7, with a weak D call TRBD2 (6 bases). This CDR3 comprises 14 residues. V was clipped by 0 bases and J by 2 bases, with 8 bases between them. In germline, CDR1 is MNHEY, CDR2 SVGEGT. CDR3 loop: CASSYSGLTYEQYF. CDR3 coding DNA: TGTGCCAGCAGTTACTCGGGACTTACCTACGAGCAGTACTTC.

In this sample, this clone turned up a few times. The CDR3 DNA reads TGCGCCAGCAGCTTGATCGGGCTAGCGGATGTTACAGATACGCAGTATTTT. Protein product: CASSLIGLADVTDTQYF. J is TRBJ2-3 and V is TRBV5-1; 7 positions match TRBD2. V gave up 1 base and J gave up 3 bases; unmatched junction bases: 11. This CDR3 is 17 amino acids long. Germline values: CDR1 SGHRS, CDR2 YFSETQ.

This chain connects TRBV5-1 to TRBJ2-1; 7 bases match TRBD1. Trimming took 5 bases from V and 4 from J; bases not matched to a gene: 6. CDR1 is SGHRS, CDR2 YFSETQ, per germline. The length of the CDR3 is 14 residues. CDR3 DNA: TGCGCCAGCAGAGTTTGGGACAGATACAATGAGCAGTTCTTC. The encoded protein is CASRVWDRYNEQFF.

V and J are TRBV7-8 and TRBJ2-7, with D possibly being TRBD2 (5 bases). Trimming removed 1 base from V and 4 bases from J, with 5 bases in between. The CDR3 totals 12 residues. Germline CDR1 is SGHVS and CDR2 is FQNEAQ. CDR3 nucleotide sequence: TGTGCCAGCAGCTTAGGGGAGTACGAGCAGTACTTC. Its protein is CASSLGEYEQYF.

The gene calls are TRBV7-8 and TRBJ2-5; 14 nucleotides line up with TRBD2. Germline CDR1 reads SGHVS; CDR2 reads FQNEAQ. Trimming removed 5 bases from V and 5 bases from J; junction bases left unmatched: 13. The CDR3 has 18 amino acids. The CDR3 is CASSARLAGGLRGETQYF. In DNA form, the CDR3 reads TGTGCCAGCAGCGCCAGACTAGCGGGAGGGCTCAGGGGGGAGACCCAGTACTTC. Drawing the rest from reference TRBV7-8 and TRBJ2-5, the complete variable domain is GAGVSQSPRYKVAKRGQDVALRCDPISGHVSLFWYQQALGQGPEFLTYFQNEAQLDKSGLPSDRFFAERPEGSVSTLKIQRTQQEDSAVYLCASSARLAGGLRGETQYFGPGTRLLVL.

V usage is TRBV28 and J usage is TRBJ1-1; 12 bases agree with TRBD1. The CDR3 has 17 amino acids. CDR1 is MDHEN and CDR2 is SYDVKM in the germline V gene. J gave up 4 bases and V 6 bases, and 12 bases lay outside the gene matches. CDR3 nucleotide sequence: TGTGCCAGCAGCCTTACCCCCGGGACAGGGGGCCCCACTGAAGCTTTCTTT. This codes for CASSLTPGTGGPTEAFF.

A few counts support this clone. The genes are TRBV28 and TRBJ1-6; possibly TRBD1 for D (5 bases). Trimming took 5 bases from V and 5 from J, leaving 10 bases between them. The germline V gene has CDR1 MDHEN and CDR2 SYDVKM. The CDR3 runs 14 residues. The CDR3 bases are TGTGCCAGCAGTGGGACGGGGGATAATTCACCCCTCCACTTT. This gives the protein CASSGTGDNSPLHF.

The chain couples TRBV2 to TRBJ2-1; 10 nucleotides match TRBD2. V dropped 6 bases and J dropped 8; count of bases not matched to a gene: 10. The germline CDR1 and CDR2 sequences are SNHLY and FYNNEI. The CDR3 is 15 residues long. CDR3 sequence reads: CASRLAGESYHEQFF. CDR3 DNA sequence: TGTGCCAGCAGGCTAGCGGGAGAGTCTTACCATGAGCAGTTCTTC.

This chain connects TRBV28 to TRBJ2-2; weak D call: TRBD2 (6 bases). This CDR3 has 15 residues. From germline, CDR1 is MDHEN and CDR2 SYDVKM. V lost 5 bases, J lost 7 bases, and 17 bases lay in between. The CDR3 region is CASSTNREFGGELFF. CDR3 bases: TGTGCCAGCAGTACCAACCGGGAGTTTGGCGGGGAGCTGTTTTTT. Complete variable domain (other parts from reference TRBV28 and TRBJ2-2): DVKVTQSSRYLVKRTGEKVFLECVQDMDHENMFWYRQDPGLGLRLIYFSYDVKMKEKGDIPEGYSVSREKKERFSLILESASTNQTSMYLCASSTNREFGGELFFGEGSRLTVL.

This clone was detected only once. The chain links TRBV9 to TRBJ2-6; 10 nucleotides match TRBD2. After removal of 4 bases from V and 0 bases from J, the junction contained 7 bases not matched to a gene. This CDR3 comprises 18 residues. Germline V lookup: CDR1 SGDLS, CDR2 YYNGEE. CDR3 sequence reads: CASSTLAGVNSGANVLTF. The CDR3 bases are TGTGCCAGCAGCACCCTAGCGGGAGTGAACTCTGGGGCCAACGTCCTGACTTTC. The variable domain in full, completed from reference TRBV9 and TRBJ2-6, reads DSGVTQTPKHLITATGQRVTLRCSPRSGDLSVYWYQQSLDQGLQFLIQYYNGEERAKGNILERFSAQQFPDLHSELNLSSLELGDSALYFCASSTLAGVNSGANVLTFGAGSRLTVL.

The J gene is TRBJ2-2, the V gene TRBV7-6; no firm D call. V was shortened by 6 bases and J by 5 bases, with 10 bases between the two germline ends. Germline CDR1 is SGHVS and CDR2 is FNYEAQ. The CDR3 extends over 13 amino acids. The CDR3 nucleotides are TGTGCCAGCAGTCTTAGCAGAACCGGGGAGCTGTTTTTT. Amino acids: CASSLSRTGELFF.

This clone occurred many times. V usage is TRBV14 and J usage is TRBJ2-5; 9 bases are shared with TRBD1. The J segment lost 5 bases and the V segment lost 2 bases, leaving 12 bases of the junction unmatched. The CDR3 contains 17 residues. The V gene's germline CDR1 is SGHDN and CDR2 FVKESK. The CDR3 coding sequence is TGTGCCAGCAGCCAATATGGACAGGGGCCCCTGGGGGAGACCCAGTACTTC. As protein: CASSQYGQGPLGETQYF.